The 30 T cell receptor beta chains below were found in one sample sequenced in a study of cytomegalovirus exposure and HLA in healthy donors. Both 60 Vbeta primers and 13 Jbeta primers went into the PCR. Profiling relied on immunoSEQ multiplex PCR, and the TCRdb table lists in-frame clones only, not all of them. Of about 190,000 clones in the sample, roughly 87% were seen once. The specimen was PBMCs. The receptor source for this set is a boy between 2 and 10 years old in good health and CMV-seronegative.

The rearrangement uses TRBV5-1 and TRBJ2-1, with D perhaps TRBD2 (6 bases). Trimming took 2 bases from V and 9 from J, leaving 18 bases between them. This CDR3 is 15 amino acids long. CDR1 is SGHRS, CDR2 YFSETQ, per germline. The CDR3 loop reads CASSLSRLGDGEQFF. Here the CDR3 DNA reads TGCGCCAGCAGCTTATCTAGACTAGGTGACGGTGAGCAGTTCTTC.

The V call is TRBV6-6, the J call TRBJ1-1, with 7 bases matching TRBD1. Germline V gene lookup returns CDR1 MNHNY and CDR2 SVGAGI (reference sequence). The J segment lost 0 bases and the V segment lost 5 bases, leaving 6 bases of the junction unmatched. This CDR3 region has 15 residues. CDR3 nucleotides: TGTGCCAGCAGTAACAAAGGGGGCGTGAACACTGAAGCTTTCTTT. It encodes CASSNKGGVNTEAFF.

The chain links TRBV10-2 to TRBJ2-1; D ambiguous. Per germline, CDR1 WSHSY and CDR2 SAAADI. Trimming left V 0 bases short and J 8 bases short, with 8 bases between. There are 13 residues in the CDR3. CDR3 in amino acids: CASSESFVYEQFF. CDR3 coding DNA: TGCGCCAGCAGTGAGTCTTTCGTGTATGAGCAGTTCTTC.

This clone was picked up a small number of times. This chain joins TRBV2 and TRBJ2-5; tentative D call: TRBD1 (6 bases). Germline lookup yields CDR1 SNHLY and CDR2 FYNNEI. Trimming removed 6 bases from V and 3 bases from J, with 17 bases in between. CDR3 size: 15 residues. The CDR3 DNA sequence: TGTGCCAGCAGAGCCGGGACAACCATGGAAGAGACCCAGTACTTC. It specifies CASRAGTTMEETQYF.

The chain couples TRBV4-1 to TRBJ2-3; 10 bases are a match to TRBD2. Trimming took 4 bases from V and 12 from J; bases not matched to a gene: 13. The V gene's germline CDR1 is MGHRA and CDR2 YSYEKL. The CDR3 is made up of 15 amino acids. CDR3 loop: CASSPQERLAGDQYF. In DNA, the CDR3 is TGCGCCAGCAGCCCCCAAGAGAGGCTAGCGGGAGATCAGTATTTT.

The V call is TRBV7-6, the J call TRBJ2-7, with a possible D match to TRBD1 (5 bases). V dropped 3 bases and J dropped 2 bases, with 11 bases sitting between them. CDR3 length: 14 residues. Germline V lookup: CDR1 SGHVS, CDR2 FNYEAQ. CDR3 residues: CASSLGRWPYEQYF. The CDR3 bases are TGTGCCAGCAGCTTGGGGCGGTGGCCCTACGAGCAGTACTTC.

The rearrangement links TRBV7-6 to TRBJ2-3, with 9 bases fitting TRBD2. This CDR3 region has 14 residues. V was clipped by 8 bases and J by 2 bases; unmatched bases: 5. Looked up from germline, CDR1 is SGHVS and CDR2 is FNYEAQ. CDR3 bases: TGTGCCAGCCGGGAGCGGGGGGCCACAGATACGCAGTATTTT. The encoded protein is CASRERGATDTQYF.

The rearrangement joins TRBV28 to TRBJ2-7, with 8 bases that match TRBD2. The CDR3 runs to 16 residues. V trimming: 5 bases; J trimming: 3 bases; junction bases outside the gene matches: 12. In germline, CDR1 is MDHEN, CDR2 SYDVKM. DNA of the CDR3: TGTGCCAGCAGTGCCCCGGGAGCGGGAGATCTCTACGAGCAGTACTTC. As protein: CASSAPGAGDLYEQYF.

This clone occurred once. CDR3 protein: CASSIGLAGVYEQYF. The CDR3 DNA sequence: TGCGCCAGCAGCATCGGACTAGCGGGGGTCTACGAGCAGTACTTC. The chain recombines TRBV5-1 with TRBJ2-7; 13 nucleotides align to TRBD2. V gave up 4 bases and J gave up 3 bases; unmatched junction bases: 4. CDR1 is SGHRS and CDR2 is YFSETQ in the germline V gene. The CDR3 covers 15 residues.

The CDR3 spells CASSPLGQVAGYTF. The CDR3 region has the DNA TGTGCCAGCAGTCCCCTGGGACAGGTTGCAGGCTACACCTTC. V usage is TRBV27 and J usage is TRBJ1-2, with 8 bases identical to TRBD1. Germline assignment: CDR1 MNHEY and CDR2 SMNVEV (reference sequence). CDR3 length: 14 amino acids. V lost 5 bases, J lost 8 bases, and 10 bases stayed unmatched.

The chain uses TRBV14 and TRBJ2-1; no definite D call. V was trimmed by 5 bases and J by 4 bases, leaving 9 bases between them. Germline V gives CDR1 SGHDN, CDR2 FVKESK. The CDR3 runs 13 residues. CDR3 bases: TGTGCCAGCAGCACGGTACAGTACAATGAGCAGTTCTTC. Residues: CASSTVQYNEQFF. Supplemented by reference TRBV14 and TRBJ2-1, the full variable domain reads EAGVTQFPSHSVIEKGQTVTLRCDPISGHDNLYWYRRVMGKEIKFLLHFVKESKQDESGMPNNRFLAERTGGTYSTLKVQPAELEDSGVYFCASSTVQYNEQFFGPGTRLTVL.

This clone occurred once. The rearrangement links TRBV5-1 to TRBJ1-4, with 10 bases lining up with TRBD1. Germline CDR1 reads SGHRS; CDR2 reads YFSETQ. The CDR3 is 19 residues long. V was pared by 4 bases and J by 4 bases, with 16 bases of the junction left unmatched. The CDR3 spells CASSLGDRGEVGGNEKLFF. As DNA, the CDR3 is TGCGCCAGCAGCCTCGGGGACAGGGGAGAGGTTGGTGGTAATGAAAAACTGTTTTTT.

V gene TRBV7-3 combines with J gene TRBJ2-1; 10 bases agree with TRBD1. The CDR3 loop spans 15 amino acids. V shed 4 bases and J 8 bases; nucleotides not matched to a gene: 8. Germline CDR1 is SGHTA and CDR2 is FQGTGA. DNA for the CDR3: TGTGCCAGCAGCTCACTCGGGACAGGGGACGATGAGCAGTTCTTC. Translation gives CASSSLGTGDDEQFF.

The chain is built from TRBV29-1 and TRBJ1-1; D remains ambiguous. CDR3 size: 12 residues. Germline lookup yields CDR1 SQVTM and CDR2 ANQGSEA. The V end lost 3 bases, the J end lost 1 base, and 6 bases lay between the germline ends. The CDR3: CSVDRENTEAFF. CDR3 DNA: TGCAGCGTTGATCGGGAGAACACTGAAGCTTTCTTT.

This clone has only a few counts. The CDR3 loop is CASSLEEKRGNTIYF. CDR3 sequence (DNA): TGTGCCAGCAGCTTAGAGGAGAAGCGCGGAAACACCATATATTTT. The V and J genes are TRBV7-8 and TRBJ1-3; D is unresolved. Germline V gene data show CDR1 as SGHVS and CDR2 as FQNEAQ. V lost 1 base, J lost 4 bases, and 11 bases lay in between. This CDR3 comprises 15 residues. The variable domain in full, completed from reference TRBV7-8 and TRBJ1-3, reads GAGVSQSPRYKVAKRGQDVALRCDPISGHVSLFWYQQALGQGPEFLTYFQNEAQLDKSGLPSDRFFAERPEGSVSTLKIQRTQQEDSAVYLCASSLEEKRGNTIYFGEGSWLTVV.

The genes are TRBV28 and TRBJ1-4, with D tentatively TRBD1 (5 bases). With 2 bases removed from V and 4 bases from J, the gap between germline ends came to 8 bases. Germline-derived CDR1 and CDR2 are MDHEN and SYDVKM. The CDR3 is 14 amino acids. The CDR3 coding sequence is TGTGCCAGCAGTTTAGGGGGGGGTAATGAAAAACTGTTTTTT. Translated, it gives CASSLGGGNEKLFF.

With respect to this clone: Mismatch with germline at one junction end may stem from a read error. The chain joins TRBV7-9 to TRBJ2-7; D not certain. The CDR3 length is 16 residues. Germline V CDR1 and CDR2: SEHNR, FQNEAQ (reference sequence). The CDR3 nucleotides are TGTTCCAGCAGCTTACCCCGGTCAGGAACCACCTACGAGCAGTACTTC. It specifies CSSSLPRSGTTYEQYF.

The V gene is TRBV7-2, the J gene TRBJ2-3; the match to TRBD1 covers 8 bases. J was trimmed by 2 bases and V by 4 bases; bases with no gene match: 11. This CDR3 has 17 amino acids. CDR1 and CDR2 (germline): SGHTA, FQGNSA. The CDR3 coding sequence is TGTGCCAGCAGCTCCCGGGGACAGGATTCTAACACAGATACGCAGTATTTT. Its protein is CASSSRGQDSNTDTQYF.

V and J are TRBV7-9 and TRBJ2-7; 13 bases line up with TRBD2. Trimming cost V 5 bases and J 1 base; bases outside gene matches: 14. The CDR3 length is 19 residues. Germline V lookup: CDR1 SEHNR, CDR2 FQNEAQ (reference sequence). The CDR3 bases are TGTGCCAGCAGCCGAACACGGACTAGCGGGGGTCCTCTTTCCTACGAGCAGTACTTC. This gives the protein CASSRTRTSGGPLSYEQYF.

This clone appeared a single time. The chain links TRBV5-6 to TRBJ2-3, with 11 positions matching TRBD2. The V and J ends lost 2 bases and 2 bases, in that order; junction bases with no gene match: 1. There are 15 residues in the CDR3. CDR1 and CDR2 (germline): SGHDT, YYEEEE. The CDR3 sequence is CASSLLAGVTDTQYF. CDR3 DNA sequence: TGTGCCAGCAGCTTACTAGCGGGGGTCACAGATACGCAGTATTTT.

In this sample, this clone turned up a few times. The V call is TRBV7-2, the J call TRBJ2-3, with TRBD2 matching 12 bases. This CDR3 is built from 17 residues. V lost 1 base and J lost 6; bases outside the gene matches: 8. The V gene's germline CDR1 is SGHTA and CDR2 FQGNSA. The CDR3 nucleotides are TGTGCCAGCAGCTTAGTCGCTAGCGGGAGGGCATGGGATACGCAGTATTTT. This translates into CASSLVASGRAWDTQYF.

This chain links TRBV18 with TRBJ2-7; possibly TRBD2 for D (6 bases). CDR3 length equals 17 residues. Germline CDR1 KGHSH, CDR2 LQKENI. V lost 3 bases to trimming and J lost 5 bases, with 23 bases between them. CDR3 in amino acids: CASSPRGSGAAPHEQYF. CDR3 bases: TGTGCCAGCTCACCCCGAGGTTCGGGAGCGGCCCCCCACGAGCAGTACTTC.

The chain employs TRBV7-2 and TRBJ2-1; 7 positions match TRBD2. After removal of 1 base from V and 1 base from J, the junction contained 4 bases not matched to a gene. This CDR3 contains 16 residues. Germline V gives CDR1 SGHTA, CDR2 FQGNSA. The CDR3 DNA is TGTGCCAGCAGCTTAGGGGGAGGGAGGTCCTACAATGAGCAGTTCTTC. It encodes CASSLGGGRSYNEQFF.

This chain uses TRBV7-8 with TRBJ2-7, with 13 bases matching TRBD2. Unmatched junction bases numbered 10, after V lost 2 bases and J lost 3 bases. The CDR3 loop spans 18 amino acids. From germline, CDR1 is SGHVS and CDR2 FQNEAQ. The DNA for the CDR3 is TGTGCCAGCAGCTTAAAAAAACGAGGACTAGCGGGGGTCTACGAGCAGTACTTC. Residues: CASSLKKRGLAGVYEQYF. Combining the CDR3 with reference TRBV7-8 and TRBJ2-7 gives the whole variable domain GAGVSQSPRYKVAKRGQDVALRCDPISGHVSLFWYQQALGQGPEFLTYFQNEAQLDKSGLPSDRFFAERPEGSVSTLKIQRTQQEDSAVYLCASSLKKRGLAGVYEQYFGPGTRLTVT.

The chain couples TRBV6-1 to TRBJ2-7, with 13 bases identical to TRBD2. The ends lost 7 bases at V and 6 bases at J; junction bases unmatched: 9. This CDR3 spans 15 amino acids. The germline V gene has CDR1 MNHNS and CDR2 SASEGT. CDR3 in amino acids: CASTPWGTSGTEQYF. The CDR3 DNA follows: TGTGCCAGCACTCCCTGGGGGACTAGCGGGACCGAGCAGTACTTC.

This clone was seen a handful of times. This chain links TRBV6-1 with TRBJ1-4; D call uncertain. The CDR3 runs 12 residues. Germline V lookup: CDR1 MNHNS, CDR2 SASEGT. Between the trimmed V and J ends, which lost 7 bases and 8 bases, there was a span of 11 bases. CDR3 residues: CASNRIGEKLFF. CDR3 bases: TGTGCCAGCAACAGAATAGGCGAAAAACTGTTTTTT.

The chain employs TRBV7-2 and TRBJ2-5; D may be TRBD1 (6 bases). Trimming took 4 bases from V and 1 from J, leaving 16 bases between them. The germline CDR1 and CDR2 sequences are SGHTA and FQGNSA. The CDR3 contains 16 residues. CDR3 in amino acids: CASSSHRVGGQETQYF. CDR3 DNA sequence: TGTGCCAGCAGCTCTCACAGGGTCGGAGGCCAAGAGACCCAGTACTTC.

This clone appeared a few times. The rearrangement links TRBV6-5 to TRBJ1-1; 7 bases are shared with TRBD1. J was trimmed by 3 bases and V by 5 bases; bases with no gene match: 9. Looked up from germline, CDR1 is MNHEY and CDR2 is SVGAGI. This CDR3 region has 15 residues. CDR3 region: CASSPSRDRHTEAFF. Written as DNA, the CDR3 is TGTGCCAGCAGTCCGAGTCGGGACAGACACACTGAAGCTTTCTTT.

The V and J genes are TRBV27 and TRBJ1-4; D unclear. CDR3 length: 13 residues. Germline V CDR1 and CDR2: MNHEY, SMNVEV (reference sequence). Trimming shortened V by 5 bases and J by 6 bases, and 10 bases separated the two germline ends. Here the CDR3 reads CASSGGLDEKLFF. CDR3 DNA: TGTGCCAGCAGTGGCGGGTTGGATGAAAAACTGTTTTTT.

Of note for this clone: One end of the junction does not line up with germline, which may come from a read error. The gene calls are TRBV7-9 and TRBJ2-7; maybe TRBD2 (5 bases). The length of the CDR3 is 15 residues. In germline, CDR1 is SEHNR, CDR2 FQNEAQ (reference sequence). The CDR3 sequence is CSSSPRGLGTDEQYF. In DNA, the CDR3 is TGTTCCAGCAGCCCCCGCGGGTTGGGAACCGACGAGCAGTACTTC. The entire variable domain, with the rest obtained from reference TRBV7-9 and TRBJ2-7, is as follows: DTGVSQNPRHKITKRGQNVTFRCDPISEHNRLYWYRQTLGQGPEFLTYFQNEAQLEKSRLLSDRFSAERPKGSFSTLEIQRTEQGDSAMYLCSSSPRGLGTDEQYFGPGTRLTVT.